Sequencing of this TCR beta chain was carried out in a study of blood T cell repertoires in COVID-19. CDR1 is LGHNA, CDR2 YNFKEQ, per germline. This CDR3 has 16 amino acids. The V end lost 0 bases, the J end lost 3 bases, and 14 bases lay between the germline ends. Repertoires were generated with immunoSEQ multiplex PCR, while TCRdb's copy carries only in-frame clones and drops some. The sample contains roughly 190,000 clones, around 79% of which appear only once. V is TRBV4-2 and J is TRBJ1-2; D not certain. Sequencing was performed on peripheral blood. The receptor comes from a woman between 45 and 60 years old with acute or convalescent COVID-19. CDR3 sequence reads: CASSQDSVSTYYGYTF. In DNA form, the CDR3 reads TGTGCCAGCAGCCAAGATTCAGTTAGCACTTACTATGGCTACACCTTC.